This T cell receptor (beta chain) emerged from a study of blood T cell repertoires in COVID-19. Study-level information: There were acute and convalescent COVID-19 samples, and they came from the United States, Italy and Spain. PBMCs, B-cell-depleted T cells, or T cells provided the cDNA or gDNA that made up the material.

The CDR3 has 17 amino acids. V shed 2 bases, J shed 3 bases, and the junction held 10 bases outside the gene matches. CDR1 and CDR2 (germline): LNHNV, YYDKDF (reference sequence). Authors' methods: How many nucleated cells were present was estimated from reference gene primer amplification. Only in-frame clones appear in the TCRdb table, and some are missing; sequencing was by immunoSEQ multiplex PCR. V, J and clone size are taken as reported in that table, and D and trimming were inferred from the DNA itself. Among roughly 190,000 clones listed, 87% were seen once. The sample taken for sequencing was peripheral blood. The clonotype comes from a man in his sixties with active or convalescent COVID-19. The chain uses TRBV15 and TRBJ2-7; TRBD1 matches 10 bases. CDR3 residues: CATSRKGGQGTNYEQYF. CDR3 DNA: TGTGCCACCAGCAGAAAGGGGGGACAGGGGACTAACTACGAGCAGTACTTC.